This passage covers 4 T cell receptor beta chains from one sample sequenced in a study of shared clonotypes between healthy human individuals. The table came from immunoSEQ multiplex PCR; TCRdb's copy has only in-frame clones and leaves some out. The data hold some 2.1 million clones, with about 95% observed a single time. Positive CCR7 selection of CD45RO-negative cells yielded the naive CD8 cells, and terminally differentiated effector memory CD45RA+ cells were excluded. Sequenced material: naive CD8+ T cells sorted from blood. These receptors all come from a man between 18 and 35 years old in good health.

The CDR3 spells CASSGTGWTEAFF. CDR3 in DNA: TGCGCCAGCAGTGGGACAGGGTGGACTGAAGCTTTCTTT. The genes are TRBV10-1 and TRBJ1-1; 8 bases map to TRBD1. V lost 4 bases to trimming and J lost 5 bases; unmatched junction nucleotides: 3. The CDR3 length is 13 residues. Germline CDR1 reads WNHNN; CDR2 reads SYGVQD (reference sequence).

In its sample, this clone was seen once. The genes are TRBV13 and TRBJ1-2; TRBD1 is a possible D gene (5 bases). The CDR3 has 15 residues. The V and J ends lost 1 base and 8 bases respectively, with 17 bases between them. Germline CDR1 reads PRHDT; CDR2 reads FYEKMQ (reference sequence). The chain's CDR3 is CASSLVGMAGRGYTF. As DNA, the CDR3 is TGTGCCAGCAGCTTAGTTGGAATGGCAGGGCGAGGCTACACCTTC.

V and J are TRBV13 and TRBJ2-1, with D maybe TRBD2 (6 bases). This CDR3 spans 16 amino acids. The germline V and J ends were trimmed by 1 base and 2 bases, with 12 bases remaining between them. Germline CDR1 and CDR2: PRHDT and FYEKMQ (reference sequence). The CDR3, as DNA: TGTGCCAGCAGCTTAGCCCGCGGAGGGACCTACAATGAGCAGTTCTTC. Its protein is CASSLARGGTYNEQFF.

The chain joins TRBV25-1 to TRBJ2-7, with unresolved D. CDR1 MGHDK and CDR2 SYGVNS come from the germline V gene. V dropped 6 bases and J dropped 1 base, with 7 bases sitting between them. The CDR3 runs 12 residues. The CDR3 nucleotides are TGTGCCAGCAGCCTAGGGTCCTACGAGCAGTACTTC. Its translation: CASSLGSYEQYF.